The rows below give T cell receptor beta chains drawn from one sample of a study of shared clonotypes between healthy human individuals. Clones were sequenced by immunoSEQ multiplex PCR, and TCRdb holds only the in-frame ones, with some missing. The data hold some 2,000,000 clones, with approximately 94% observed a single time. Sequenced: naive CD8+ T cells sorted from blood. The receptors derive from a man between 18 and 35 years old in good health. CDR3s include the opening cysteine and the closing phenylalanine or tryptophan. Fields, in order: J gene, D gene, clone size, V gene, CDR3 protein, CDR3 DNA. A D gene is named only where the DNA matches it firmly. Not all rows give a size; the values are once, few, many and, for expanded clones, a class.

>TRBJ2-7|TRBD2|-|TRBV10-2
CASTAGLAGGPWRDEQYF
TGCGCCAGCACAGCAGGACTAGCGGGAGGGCCATGGCGGGACGAGCAGTACTTC
>TRBJ2-7|-|-|TRBV6-5
CASSYTAGFHEQYF
TGTGCCAGCAGTTACACTGCAGGGTTCCACGAGCAGTACTTC
>TRBJ2-3|-|once|TRBV7-9
CASSLPPHGVGTDTQYF
TGTGCCAGCAGCCTCCCCCCGCACGGCGTGGGGACAGATACGCAGTATTTT
>TRBJ2-3|TRBD2|-|TRBV10-1
CASSLGLEGTDTQYF
TGCGCCAGCAGTCTGGGACTAGAGGGCACAGATACGCAGTATTTT
>TRBJ1-1|-|-|TRBV19
CASSVLSVNTEAFF
TGTGCCAGTAGTGTCCTGTCGGTGAACACTGAAGCTTTCTTT
>TRBJ2-3|-|few|TRBV9
CASSVGGTDTQYF
TGTGCCAGCAGCGTAGGCGGCACAGATACGCAGTATTTT
>TRBJ2-7|-|-|TRBV7-9
CASSVGSSYEQYF
TGTGCCAGCAGTGTGGGTAGCTCCTACGAGCAGTACTTC
>TRBJ2-7|-|-|TRBV4-1
CASSQEPPGKVGSYEQYF
TGCGCCAGCAGCCAAGAACCCCCGGGGAAGGTAGGGTCCTACGAGCAGTACTTC
>TRBJ1-1|-|-|TRBV27
CASSLTGTGTEAFF
TGTGCCAGCAGCCTTACAGGGACCGGCACTGAAGCTTTCTTT
>TRBJ2-5|-|-|TRBV4-3
CASSQGVGGQVETQYF
TGCGCCAGCAGCCAAGGGGTAGGGGGGCAGGTGGAGACCCAGTACTTC
>TRBJ1-1|-|-|TRBV30
CAWTSGTGNTEAFF
TGTGCCTGGACCTCGGGGACGGGGAACACTGAAGCTTTCTTT
>TRBJ1-3|TRBD1|-|TRBV6-5
CASSYSTGVAGNTIYF
TGTGCCAGCAGTTACTCCACAGGGGTAGCGGGAAACACCATATATTTT
>TRBJ2-3|-|few|TRBV4-1
CASSLTGTDDTQYF
TGCGCCAGCAGCCTTACAGGCACCGACGATACGCAGTATTTT
>TRBJ1-3|-|-|TRBV2
CASSGGGFSGNTIYF
TGTGCCAGCAGTGGAGGCGGGTTCTCTGGAAACACCATATATTTT
>TRBJ2-7|-|-|TRBV7-9
CASSHTTGLPRYF
TGTGCCAGCAGCCATACCACAGGGCTTCCACGGTACTTC
>TRBJ1-1|-|-|TRBV6-1
CASSAGQTTEAFF
TGTGCCAGCTCGGCGGGGCAGACGACTGAAGCTTTCTTT
>TRBJ2-7|TRBD2|-|TRBV9
CASSAEGLAAHEQYF
TGTGCCAGCAGCGCAGAGGGACTAGCGGCCCACGAGCAGTACTTC
>TRBJ2-2|-|-|TRBV4-3
CASSQDQGTGELFF
TGCGCCAGCAGCCAAGATCAAGGGACCGGGGAGCTGTTTTTT
>TRBJ1-2|-|-|TRBV6-1
CASSEARVSNYGYTF
TGTGCCAGCAGTGAAGCGAGGGTTTCAAACTATGGCTACACCTTC
>TRBJ1-1|-|few|TRBV30
CAWGNLNTEAFF
TGTGCCTGGGGAAATCTGAACACTGAAGCTTTCTTT
>TRBJ1-2|TRBD1|-|TRBV7-8
CASSTTGTGAVHYGYTF
TGTGCCAGCAGCACGACCGGGACAGGGGCGGTTCACTATGGCTACACCTTC
>TRBJ2-7|TRBD1|-|TRBV6-6
CASSSGTGVYEQYF
TGTGCCAGCAGTTCCGGGACAGGGGTTTACGAGCAGTACTTC
>TRBJ2-3|-|-|TRBV7-9
CASGLVSTDTQYF
TGTGCCAGCGGCCTAGTTAGCACAGATACGCAGTATTTT
>TRBJ2-7|-|-|TRBV5-1
CASSLGGTGYEQYF
TGCGCCAGCAGCTTGGGAGGGACGGGGTACGAGCAGTACTTC
>TRBJ1-6|TRBD1|-|TRBV5-6
CASSLGPRQGKPYNSPLHF
TGTGCCAGCAGCTTGGGACCTAGACAGGGGAAACCCTATAACTCACCCCTCCACTTT
>TRBJ2-3|TRBD2|-|TRBV10-2
CASSDRLARGTDTQYF
TGCGCCAGCAGTGATAGACTAGCGAGGGGCACAGATACGCAGTATTTT
>TRBJ1-4|-|-|TRBV4-1
CASSQGKRSTNEKLFF
TGCGCCAGCAGCCAAGGGAAAAGGTCGACTAATGAAAAACTGTTTTTT
>TRBJ2-7|TRBD1|-|TRBV9
CASSAGRQGNLYEQYF
TGTGCCAGCAGCGCCGGAAGACAGGGGAATCTGTACGAGCAGTACTTC
>TRBJ2-2|-|-|TRBV9
CASSVGGGTGELFF
TGTGCCAGCAGCGTTGGTGGGGGCACCGGGGAGCTGTTTTTT
>TRBJ2-7|TRBD2|-|TRBV2
CASIAGDVYEQYF
TGTGCCAGTATAGCGGGGGATGTCTACGAGCAGTACTTC